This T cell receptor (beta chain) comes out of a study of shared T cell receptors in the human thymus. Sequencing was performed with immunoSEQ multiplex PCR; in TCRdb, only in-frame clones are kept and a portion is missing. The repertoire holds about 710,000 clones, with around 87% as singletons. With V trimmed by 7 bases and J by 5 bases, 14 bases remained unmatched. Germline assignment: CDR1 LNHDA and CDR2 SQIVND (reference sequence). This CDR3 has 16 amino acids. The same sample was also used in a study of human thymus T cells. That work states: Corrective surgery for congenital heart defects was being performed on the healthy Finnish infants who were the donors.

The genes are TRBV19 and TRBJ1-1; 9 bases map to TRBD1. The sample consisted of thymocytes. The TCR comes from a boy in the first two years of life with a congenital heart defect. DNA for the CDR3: TGTGCCAGTAATATCCGGGACAGGGAATTGGGGACTGAAGCTTTCTTT. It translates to CASNIRDRELGTEAFF.